The 29 T cell receptor beta chains reported below all come from one sample, sequenced in a study of blood T cell repertoires in COVID-19 (dated by TCRdb to about 2020). The method was the immunoSEQ multiplex PCR assay. Sourced from immuneACCESS, this table was stored by TCRdb with only in-frame sequences that have V and J called. A share of the clones is absent; for the studies checked, an unresolved V gene accounts for under half, and the remainder has no known explanation. Within this sample are about 480,000 clones, with 70% to 90% of them counted one time only. The ten largest account for 1.8% of the sample. The sample consisted of PBMCs or T cells enriched from blood (not recorded which). The receptors were sampled from a woman in her forties who had recovered from COVID-19.

The chain carries TRBV6-2 or TRBV6-3 and TRBJ2-7, with 9 bases aligning to TRBD2. J lost 8 bases, V lost 6 bases, and 11 bases had no gene match. CDR1 MNHEY and CDR2 SVGEGT come from the germline V gene. The CDR3 has 14 amino acids. CDR3 bases: TGTGCCAGCAGCTTAGCGGGAGCTGATGTCCAGCAGTACTTC. This sequence encodes CASSLAGADVQQYF.

The chain uses TRBV10-1 and TRBJ2-1; 12 bases are shared with TRBD2. Germline assignment: CDR1 WNHNN and CDR2 SYGVQD (reference sequence). J gave up 14 bases and V 0 bases, and 11 bases lay outside the gene matches. This CDR3 is built from 16 residues. Written as DNA, the CDR3 is TGCGCCAGCAGTGAGTCTCTAGCGGGAGGGCCATTCCGAAAGTTCTTC. Translation: CASSESLAGGPFRKFF.

V is TRBV27 and J is TRBJ1-1; TRBD1 might be the D (5 bases). Germline V CDR1 and CDR2: MNHEY, SMNVEV (reference sequence). V dropped 5 bases and J dropped 7 bases, with 14 bases sitting between them. The CDR3 is 13 residues long. The chain's CDR3 is CASSPRRAIEAFF. CDR3 DNA sequence: TGTGCCAGCAGTCCTCGCAGGGCCATTGAAGCTTTCTTT.

V usage is TRBV12-5 and J usage is TRBJ2-1; no clear D gene. This CDR3 has 10 amino acids. V dropped 5 bases and J dropped 7 bases, with 3 bases sitting between them. CDR1 is LGHNT, CDR2 FRNRAP, per germline. As DNA, the CDR3 is TGTGCTAGTGGTCTGAATGAGCAGTTCTTC. Translation gives CASGLNEQFF. Combining the CDR3 with reference TRBV12-5 and TRBJ2-1 gives the whole variable domain DARVTQTPRHKVTEMGQEVTMRCQPILGHNTVFWYRQTMMQGLELLAYFRNRAPLDDSGMPKDRFSAEMPDATLATLKIQPSEPRDSAVYFCASGLNEQFFGPGTRLTVL.

CDR3: CASSIYGRGDTQYF. The CDR3 DNA reads TGTGCCAGTAGTATATACGGGAGAGGAGATACGCAGTATTTT. This chain links TRBV19 with TRBJ2-3; maybe TRBD2 (6 bases). Germline loops: CDR1 LNHDA, CDR2 SQIVND (reference sequence). The CDR3 is 14 residues long. Trimming stripped 2 bases from V and 5 bases from J, with 11 bases between.

The CDR3 DNA reads as TGTGCCAGCAGTCCTAGGTGGACCGATCAGGGATACAACACCGGGGAGCTGTTTTTT. This encodes CASSPRWTDQGYNTGELFF. V is TRBV6-6 and J is TRBJ2-2; D possibly corresponds to TRBD1 (5 bases). The CDR3 length is 19 residues. Germline V gives CDR1 MNHNY, CDR2 SVGAGI (reference sequence). V lost 5 bases and J 2 bases, leaving 24 bases between the germline ends.

The rearrangement links TRBV7-2 to TRBJ2-3, with a weak D call TRBD2 (5 bases). The CDR3 sequence is 15 residues long. Between the trimmed V and J ends, which lost 3 bases and 0 bases, there was a span of 10 bases. Germline assignment: CDR1 SGHTA and CDR2 FQGNSA. Written as DNA, the CDR3 is TGTGCCAGCAGCTTCGCGGGCAAAAGCACAGATACGCAGTATTTT. This translates into CASSFAGKSTDTQYF.

This clone was counted once. V is TRBV6-5 and J is TRBJ1-5; possible D gene TRBD1, 5 bases. Germline CDR1 MNHEY, CDR2 SVGAGI. Deletions cut 6 bases from V and 8 bases from J, with 14 bases between. CDR3 length equals 13 residues. This CDR3 is CASRTVESKPQHF. In nucleotides, the CDR3 is TGTGCCAGCAGGACAGTTGAATCAAAGCCCCAGCATTTT.

The V call is TRBV7-2, the J call TRBJ2-1, with D maybe TRBD1 (5 bases). The CDR3 is 13 residues long. Trimming removed 5 bases at V and 4 bases at J, with 9 bases between. In germline, CDR1 is SGHTA, CDR2 FQGNSA. CDR3 loop: CASSDTGYNEQFF. DNA of the CDR3: TGTGCCAGCAGCGATACAGGTTACAATGAGCAGTTCTTC.

The chain is built from TRBV5-1 and TRBJ1-1; 9 bases fit TRBD1. Trimming at V came to 2 bases and at J to 5 bases, leaving 4 bases not matched to a gene. This CDR3 has 14 residues. Germline values: CDR1 SGHRS, CDR2 YFSETQ. The CDR3 loop reads CASSFQQGATEAFF. The CDR3, as DNA: TGCGCCAGCAGCTTTCAACAGGGGGCGACTGAAGCTTTCTTT.

The chain uses TRBV5-1 and TRBJ2-5, with 9 nucleotides matching TRBD1. The CDR3 covers 15 residues. Losses at the gene ends were 4 bases for V and 4 bases for J; bases not matched to a gene: 8. Germline loops: CDR1 SGHRS, CDR2 YFSETQ. The DNA for the CDR3 is TGCGCCAGCAGCCAGGGACAGGGTATCCCAGAGACCCAGTACTTC. Amino acid sequence: CASSQGQGIPETQYF.

The chain employs TRBV6-5 and TRBJ1-2; D gene uncertain. The CDR3 spans 15 residues. Per the germline V gene, CDR1 is MNHEY and CDR2 is SVGAGI. Trimming cost V 2 bases and J 4 bases, with 14 bases left between them. The CDR3 DNA reads TGTGCCAGCAGTTACGTTTCCGGCGGCCTCTATGGCTACACCTTC. The encoded protein is CASSYVSGGLYGYTF.

The chain recombines TRBV5-4 with TRBJ1-6, with 10 bases that match TRBD1. Germline V CDR1 and CDR2: SGHNT, YYREEE (reference sequence). CDR3 size: 14 residues. J gave up 10 bases and V 4 bases, and 5 bases lay outside the gene matches. The CDR3 region has the DNA TGTGCCAGCAGCGCACCGGGACAGGGGTCACCCCTCCACTTT. Its translation: CASSAPGQGSPLHF.

The chain combines TRBV7-9 with TRBJ1-5; D possibly corresponds to TRBD1 (5 bases). Germline lookup yields CDR1 SEHNR and CDR2 FQNEAQ (reference sequence). Trimming left V 2 bases short and J 4 bases short, with 9 bases between. The CDR3 length is 14 residues. The CDR3, as DNA: TGTGCCAGCAGCTTAATCGGGGGGAATCAGCCCCAGCATTTT. Amino acids: CASSLIGGNQPQHF. Filled out from reference TRBV7-9 and TRBJ1-5, the complete variable domain reads DTGVSQNPRHKITKRGQNVTFRCDPISEHNRLYWYRQTLGQGPEFLTYFQNEAQLEKSRLLSDRFSAERPKGSFSTLEIQRTEQGDSAMYLCASSLIGGNQPQHFGDGTRLSIL.

The chain employs TRBV7-2 and TRBJ2-1; 9 bases match TRBD1. Trimming took 4 bases from V and 4 from J; bases not matched to a gene: 5. This CDR3 spans 15 amino acids. Looked up from germline, CDR1 is SGHTA and CDR2 is FQGNSA. CDR3 DNA sequence: TGTGCCAGCAGCTCGGACAGGGGAGGATACAATGAGCAGTTCTTC. Amino acids: CASSSDRGGYNEQFF.

This chain joins TRBV10-3 and TRBJ2-3, with D possibly being TRBD1 (6 bases). Germline CDR1 ENHRY, CDR2 SYGVKD. The CDR3 runs 16 residues. V dropped 6 bases and J dropped 1 base, with 17 bases sitting between them. CDR3 residues: CAISPQGGVRTDTQYF. The CDR3 nucleotides read TGTGCCATCAGCCCACAGGGTGGAGTTCGCACAGATACGCAGTATTTT.

The rearrangement uses TRBV19 and TRBJ1-1, with 7 positions matching TRBD1. The germline gives CDR1 LNHDA, CDR2 SQIVND (reference sequence). This CDR3 is 15 amino acids long. With V trimmed by 6 bases and J by 3 bases, 10 bases remained unmatched. This chain's CDR3 is CASRNIQGSDTEAFF. As DNA, the CDR3 is TGTGCCAGTAGGAACATACAGGGGTCGGACACTGAAGCTTTCTTT.

The chain combines TRBV5-4 with TRBJ1-4, with D maybe TRBD1 (5 bases). The germline V gene has CDR1 SGHNT and CDR2 YYREEE (reference sequence). V gave up 0 bases and J gave up 6 bases, with 9 bases separating them. The CDR3 consists of 14 residues. CDR3 in amino acids: CASSLGWGDEKLFF. The CDR3 nucleotides are TGTGCCAGCAGCTTGGGTTGGGGGGATGAAAAACTGTTTTTT.

This clone appeared once. This sequence joins TRBV10-3 and TRBJ2-3; perhaps TRBD2 as D (6 bases). V was pared by 0 bases and J by 0 bases, with 13 bases between. Per germline, CDR1 ENHRY and CDR2 SYGVKD. The CDR3 has 17 residues. The CDR3 sequence is CAISESRLASSTDTQYF. The CDR3 DNA is TGTGCCATCAGTGAGTCAAGGCTAGCGTCTAGCACAGATACGCAGTATTTT.

J is TRBJ2-3 and V is TRBV2, with 9 bases aligning to TRBD2. The CDR3 extends over 15 amino acids. The V segment lost 8 bases and the J segment 4 bases; nucleotides outside the gene matches: 10. The germline V gene encodes CDR1 SNHLY and CDR2 FYNNEI. CDR3 bases: TGTGCCAGCGACCCCTCGGGACTAGCATCAGATACGCAGTATTTT. Encoded protein: CASDPSGLASDTQYF.

The chain recombines TRBV6-5 with TRBJ1-1, with a tentative D call TRBD1 (6 bases). In germline, CDR1 is MNHEY, CDR2 SVGAGI. The CDR3 consists of 12 residues. V dropped 6 bases and J dropped 5 bases, with 10 bases sitting between them. The CDR3 DNA reads as TGTGCCAGCAGCGGGACACTGACTGAAGCTTTCTTT. Encoded protein: CASSGTLTEAFF.

This sequence joins TRBV6-5 and TRBJ1-1, with 7 bases aligning to TRBD1. Germline CDR1 reads MNHEY; CDR2 reads SVGAGI. The CDR3 has 15 amino acids. After removal of 5 bases from V and 3 bases from J, the junction contained 9 bases not matched to a gene. Here the CDR3 reads CASSPGGRWDTEAFF. The CDR3 DNA reads TGTGCCAGCAGTCCAGGGGGGAGGTGGGACACTGAAGCTTTCTTT.

This clone was detected only once. The CDR3 sequence is CASSFTRGNTIYF. The CDR3 nucleotides are TGTGCCAGCAGTTTTACTCGCGGAAACACCATATATTTT. The V and J genes are TRBV27 and TRBJ1-3; no clear D gene. This CDR3 has 13 residues. V was clipped by 3 bases and J by 4 bases, with 7 bases between them. Germline CDR1 reads MNHEY; CDR2 reads SMNVEV (reference sequence).

This clone has only a few counts. This chain uses TRBV2 with TRBJ1-6, with D hard to call. Germline V gene sequence: CDR1 SNHLY, CDR2 FYNNEI. V gave up 7 bases and J gave up 9 bases, with 25 bases separating them. This CDR3 has 17 residues. Here the CDR3 reads CASTPLGGVGDRSPLHF. In DNA form, the CDR3 reads TGTGCCAGCACCCCTCTCGGCGGGGTTGGAGATCGTTCACCCCTCCACTTT.

The chain employs TRBV12-3 or TRBV12-4 and TRBJ1-5, with D hard to call. The CDR3 length is 13 residues. Trimming pared 6 bases from V and 2 bases from J, leaving 8 bases between. CDR3 region: CASRFRGNQPQHF. DNA of the CDR3: TGTGCCAGCAGGTTCCGGGGCAATCAGCCCCAGCATTTT.

This clone was observed a single time. This chain connects TRBV5-4 to TRBJ2-5, with 14 bases lining up with TRBD2. Trimming took 4 bases from V and 7 from J; bases not matched to a gene: 9. Germline-derived CDR1 and CDR2 are SGHNT and YYREEE (reference sequence). The CDR3 runs to 16 residues. The CDR3 DNA reads as TGTGCCAGCAGCGGCCTGACTAGCGGGAGGGTTGGGACCCAGTACTTC. Encoded protein: CASSGLTSGRVGTQYF.

The CDR3 sequence: CASSPDRGGYQPQHF. CDR3 in DNA: TGTGCCAGCAGTCCCGACAGGGGGGGATATCAGCCCCAGCATTTT. The chain has TRBV28 and TRBJ1-5; 9 bases align to TRBD1. There are 15 residues in the CDR3. V was pared by 5 bases and J by 5 bases, with 7 bases of the junction left unmatched. Looked up from germline, CDR1 is MDHEN and CDR2 is SYDVKM. The full variable domain, with the rest looked up from reference TRBV28 and TRBJ1-5, is DVKVTQSSRYLVKRTGEKVFLECVQDMDHENMFWYRQDPGLGLRLIYFSYDVKMKEKGDIPEGYSVSREKKERFSLILESASTNQTSMYLCASSPDRGGYQPQHFGDGTRLSIL.

A remark on this clone: The sample has other DNA sequences that encode this CDR3 too. V usage is TRBV13 and J usage is TRBJ1-1; D is possibly TRBD1 (5 bases). Germline CDR1 and CDR2: PRHDT and FYEKMQ (reference sequence). CDR3 length equals 14 residues. The V and J ends lost 5 bases and 4 bases respectively, with 14 bases between them. CDR3 sequence reads: CASSLEDRGTEAFF. The CDR3 nucleotides read TGTGCCAGCAGCCTAGAGGATAGGGGCACTGAAGCTTTCTTT.

The chain recombines TRBV18 with TRBJ2-7, with 7 bases identical to TRBD1. Germline assignment: CDR1 KGHSH and CDR2 LQKENI. The length of the CDR3 is 14 residues. With V trimmed by 3 bases and J by 3 bases, 5 bases remained unmatched. The CDR3 bases are TGTGCCAGCTCACCCACGACAGGGCTCTACGAGCAGTACTTC. Protein sequence: CASSPTTGLYEQYF.